These 6 T cell receptor beta chains were sequenced from one sample in a study of cytotoxic CD8 clonotypes in ibrutinib-treated CLL. The data were produced by immunoSEQ multiplex PCR, yet TCRdb's version contains in-frame clones alone and is incomplete. The table has more than 110,000 clones, over 75% seen once. Here the sequenced sample was PBMCs, taken after 36 months of ibrutinib treatment. These receptors were taken from a human donor with chronic lymphocytic leukemia.

The V and J genes are TRBV19 and TRBJ2-3, with 9 bases identical to TRBD2. This CDR3 region has 15 residues. CDR1 LNHDA and CDR2 SQIVND come from the germline V gene (reference sequence). V shed 3 bases, J shed 2 bases, and the junction held 3 bases outside the gene matches. The CDR3 region has the DNA TGTGCCAGTAGTATCCTAGCGGGGACCACAGATACGCAGTATTTT. Translation gives CASSILAGTTDTQYF.

The chain uses TRBV11-2 and TRBJ2-3, with D perhaps TRBD1 or TRBD2 (5 bases each). The CDR3 spans 17 residues. CDR1 is SGHAT, CDR2 FQNNGV, per germline. V was shortened by 1 base and J by 0 bases, with 14 bases between the two germline ends. The CDR3 DNA reads TGTGCCAGCAGCTTAGGGCATGGGGGTATGAGCACAGATACGCAGTATTTT. It encodes CASSLGHGGMSTDTQYF.

This rearrangement joins TRBV6-1 to TRBJ2-7; D is undetermined. Trimming took off 6 bases at V and 4 bases at J, with 13 bases between the two ends. Germline CDR1 and CDR2: MNHNS and SASEGT. This CDR3 spans 13 amino acids. The CDR3 sequence: CASSMTDFYEQYF. In DNA form, the CDR3 reads TGTGCCAGCAGCATGACCGACTTTTACGAGCAGTACTTC.

This clone has just one count. The chain couples TRBV7-9 to TRBJ2-7; 8 bases align to TRBD1. There are 15 residues in the CDR3. The germline gives CDR1 SEHNR, CDR2 FQNEAQ (reference sequence). The V segment lost 4 bases and the J segment 3 bases; nucleotides outside the gene matches: 8. The CDR3 DNA reads TGTGCCAGCAGCTCGTCCCCGGGACAGGTCTACGAGCAGTACTTC. This codes for CASSSSPGQVYEQYF.

This clone was seen only a few times. V and J are TRBV18 and TRBJ1-2, with D hard to call. The V end lost 2 bases, the J end lost 6 bases, and 4 bases lay between the germline ends. The length of the CDR3 is 11 residues. Germline V gives CDR1 KGHSH, CDR2 LQKENI. CDR3 DNA sequence: TGTGCCAGCTCACCATCAAATGGCTACACCTTC. This translates into CASSPSNGYTF.

The chain carries TRBV7-9 and TRBJ1-3; no definite D call. V was clipped by 3 bases and J by 0 bases, with 6 bases between them. CDR1 and CDR2 from the germline V gene are SEHNR and FQNEAQ (reference sequence). This CDR3 has 14 amino acids. CDR3 DNA: TGTGCCAGCAGCTTTTACTCCTCTGGAAACACCATATATTTT. Amino acid sequence: CASSFYSSGNTIYF.